Listed below are T cell receptor beta chains from one sample, sequenced in a study of CD8+ T cells in alopecia areata. Produced via immunoSEQ multiplex PCR; TCRdb's table is partial and in-frame only. The sample lists around 61,000 clones, about 45% occurring once. The material was CD8+ T cells sorted from blood, obtained at week 0. The receptors derive from a human donor with alopecia areata. Both conserved end residues are part of each CDR3. Clone size appears in some rows only: once, few, many, or a class for an expanded clone.

>TRBV9|-|TRBJ2-7
CASSVGVTSGRYAEQYF
>TRBV29-1|-|TRBJ1-1
CSVQIGVNEAFF
>TRBV6-1|-|TRBJ1-2
CASSEGYGYTF
>TRBV29-1|-|TRBJ2-7
CSVFIYEQYF
>TRBV30|-|TRBJ2-2
CAWSPAGELFF
>TRBV9|-|TRBJ1-1
CASSVPGQEAFF
>TRBV29-1|-|TRBJ2-3
CSVTASSSTDTQYF
>TRBV30|-|TRBJ2-7
CAWQDRGWYEQYF
>TRBV9|-|TRBJ2-2
CASSPSGSSGPTGELFF
>TRBV9|-|TRBJ1-2
CASSDSRDSSYGYTF
>TRBV7-3|medium-sized|TRBJ2-3
CASSLTGLAYTDTQYF
>TRBV4-1|-|TRBJ2-1
CASSTKRDYNEQFF
>TRBV29-1|few|TRBJ2-7
CSVVAPIGEQYF
>TRBV13|-|TRBJ2-3
CASSYNGALNTQYF
>TRBV27|-|TRBJ2-1
CASSFGNNEQFF
>TRBV28|-|TRBJ2-5
CASSLELGLRETQYF
>TRBV25-1|-|TRBJ2-1
CASRRTGLYNEQFF
>TRBV4-1|-|TRBJ2-7
CASSHRGDTEQYF
>TRBV6-5|-|TRBJ2-1
CASSYSQGEQFF
>TRBV27|few|TRBJ1-5
CASSYRASNQPQHF
>TRBV4-1|-|TRBJ1-1
CASRETGSNTEAFF
>TRBV28|many|TRBJ2-7
CASSHRGQVEQYF
>TRBV7-6|-|TRBJ2-2
CASSPPGGPNTGELFF
>TRBV29-1|-|TRBJ2-7
CSVTSWTDTYEQYF
>TRBV6-4|many|TRBJ2-3
CASSDRLAGSDTQYF
>TRBV9|few|TRBJ2-7
CASSLRLAAVGEQYF
>TRBV29-1|-|TRBJ1-2
CSVEDLAGETYGYTF
>TRBV29-1|few|TRBJ2-7
CSVVGGTPYEQYF
>TRBV6-6|-|TRBJ1-2
CASSYSGGSGGYTF